This T cell receptor (beta chain) was captured in a study of beta chain features in type 1 diabetes. The CDR3 runs to 13 residues. V was pared by 3 bases and J by 0 bases, with 3 bases between. The germline V gene has CDR1 MNHEY and CDR2 SMNVEV (reference sequence). This clone appeared a few times. The antigen is undetermined. What was sequenced were expressed TCRB transcripts, since all of the isolated RNA had been reverse transcribed. Produced via immunoSEQ multiplex PCR; TCRdb's table is partial and in-frame only. The sample includes about 270,000 clones, over 11% of them seen just once. Findings and limits, study-wide: Moderate yet significant TCRB CDR3 shortening was seen in Type 1 diabetes patients in all four CD4+ subsets. In type 1 diabetes patients, VDJ junctions had fewer insertions; deletions at these junctions were more frequent.

A CD45RO/CCR7/CD25/CD127/CD95/CD27 panel sorted naive, central memory, regulatory and stem cell-like memory CD4+ cells. The authors obtained over 95% purity in all sorted populations. The clonotype comes from a young man with type 1 diabetes. The V call is TRBV27, the J call TRBJ1-5; D gene unclear. Sequencing input: naive CD4+ T cells from blood. The CDR3 DNA follows: TGTGCCAGCAGTTTGAGTAGCAATCAGCCCCAGCATTTT. This encodes CASSLSSNQPQHF.